This T cell receptor beta chain is drawn from a study of beta chain features in type 1 diabetes. Findings and caveats of the study: In the patient group, naive, central memory and Treg TCRB repertoires seemed more alike than in the healthy donor group.

The investigators reverse transcribed all of the isolated RNA, so they sequenced expressed TCRB transcripts. Generated by immunoSEQ multiplex PCR, the TCRdb table keeps only in-frame clones and is missing some. The table has 850,000 to 900,000 clones, 15% to 20% seen once; the top ten hold 0.023%. This clone was seen a few times. Antigen unknown. Germline trimming cut 7 bases from V and 6 bases from J; bases unmatched to any gene: 13. The germline CDR1 and CDR2 sequences are MDHEN and SYDVKM. The CDR3 covers 15 residues. Purity exceeded 95% in all sorted populations. This receptor was taken from a woman younger than 35 in good health. The specimen sequenced was naive CD4+ T cells from blood. The chain recombines TRBV28 with TRBJ2-3; 7 nucleotides line up with TRBD2. DNA of the CDR3: TGTGCCAGCAACGATCAAGGGCGGGAGCGGGATACGCAGTATTTT. Amino acid sequence: CASNDQGRERDTQYF.